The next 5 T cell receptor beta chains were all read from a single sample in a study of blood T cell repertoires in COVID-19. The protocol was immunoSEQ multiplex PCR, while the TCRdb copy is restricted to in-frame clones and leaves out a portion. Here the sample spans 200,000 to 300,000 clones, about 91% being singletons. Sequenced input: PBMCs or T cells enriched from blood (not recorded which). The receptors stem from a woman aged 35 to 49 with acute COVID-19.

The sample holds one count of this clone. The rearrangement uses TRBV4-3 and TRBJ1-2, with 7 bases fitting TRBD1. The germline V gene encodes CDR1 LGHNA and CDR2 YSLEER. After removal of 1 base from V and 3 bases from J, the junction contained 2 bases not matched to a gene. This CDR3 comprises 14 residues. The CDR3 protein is CASSQGTGDYGYTF. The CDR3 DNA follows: TGCGCCAGCAGCCAAGGCACAGGGGACTATGGCTACACCTTC.

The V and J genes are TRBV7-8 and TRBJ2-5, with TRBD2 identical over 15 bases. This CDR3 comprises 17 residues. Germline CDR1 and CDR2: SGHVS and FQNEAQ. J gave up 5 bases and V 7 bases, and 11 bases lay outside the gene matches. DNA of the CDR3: TGTGCCAGCACCCTACCGGGACTAGCGGGAGGATTGGAGACCCAGTACTTC. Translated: CASTLPGLAGGLETQYF.

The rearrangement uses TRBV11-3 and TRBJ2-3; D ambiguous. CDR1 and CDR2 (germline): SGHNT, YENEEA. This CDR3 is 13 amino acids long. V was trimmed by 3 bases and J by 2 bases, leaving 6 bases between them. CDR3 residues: CASSLTYTDTQYF. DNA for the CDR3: TGTGCCAGCAGCTTGACATACACAGATACGCAGTATTTT.

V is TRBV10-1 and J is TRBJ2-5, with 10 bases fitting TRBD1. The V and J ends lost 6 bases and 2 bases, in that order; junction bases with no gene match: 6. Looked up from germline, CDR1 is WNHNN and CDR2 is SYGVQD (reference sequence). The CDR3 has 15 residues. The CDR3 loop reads CASSPGQGPQETQYF. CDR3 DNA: TGCGCCAGCAGCCCGGGACAGGGGCCTCAAGAGACCCAGTACTTC.

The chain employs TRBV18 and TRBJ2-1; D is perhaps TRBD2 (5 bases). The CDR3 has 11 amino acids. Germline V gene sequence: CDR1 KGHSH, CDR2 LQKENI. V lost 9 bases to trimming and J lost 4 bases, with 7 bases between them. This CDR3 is CASTGYNEQFF. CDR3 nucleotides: TGTGCCAGTACGGGATACAATGAGCAGTTCTTC.